This T cell receptor (beta chain) was sequenced during a study of shared clonotypes between healthy human individuals. Germline V gene data show CDR1 as ENHRY and CDR2 as SYGVKD. V gave up 1 base and J gave up 5 bases, with 11 bases separating them. CDR3 length: 14 amino acids. The assay was immunoSEQ multiplex PCR, and TCRdb's table has in-frame clones only and misses some. The top ten hold 1.5% to 2% of the sample, which has a few million clones, over 85% seen once. The naive CD8 fraction comprised CD45RO-negative cells positively selected for CCR7 and excluded terminally differentiated effector memory CD45RA+ cells.

Material: naive CD8+ T cells from PBMCs. The receptor comes from a young man in good health. Some clones in this sample may be carry-over from other donors' samples. The rearrangement links TRBV10-3 to TRBJ2-5, with D maybe TRBD2 (5 bases). DNA for the CDR3: TGTGCCATCAGTGAGTGGGCGGGCGGTGAGACCCAGTACTTC. Its protein product is CAISEWAGGETQYF.